The 8 T cell receptor beta chains below come from one sample, sequenced in a study of cytotoxic CD8 clonotypes in ibrutinib-treated CLL. Libraries were prepared by immunoSEQ multiplex PCR; TCRdb keeps only in-frame clonotypes and omits some of them. There are about 160,000 clones in the sample; approximately 80% occur only once, and around 2% lies in the top ten. This sample comprised PBMCs, obtained after 12 months of ibrutinib treatment. These receptors came from a human donor with chronic lymphocytic leukemia.

This chain uses TRBV7-3 with TRBJ2-5; 7 bases are shared with TRBD2. V lost 4 bases and J lost 1; bases outside the gene matches: 3. Per germline, CDR1 SGHTA and CDR2 FQGTGA. The length of the CDR3 is 14 residues. The CDR3 loop reads CASSSSGVQETQYF. The CDR3 bases are TGTGCCAGCAGCTCTAGCGGAGTCCAAGAGACCCAGTACTTC.

The chain carries TRBV7-2 and TRBJ1-5, with a weak D call TRBD1 (6 bases). Looked up from germline, CDR1 is SGHTA and CDR2 is FQGNSA. The CDR3 contains 14 residues. The V gene lost 6 bases and the J gene lost 4 bases, with 13 bases spanning the gap. The CDR3 DNA reads TGTGCCAGCAGTCTGATGGGGGCAAATCAGCCCCAGCATTTT. Translated: CASSLMGANQPQHF.

This chain links TRBV28 with TRBJ1-2; D unresolved. The germline V and J ends were trimmed by 6 bases and 7 bases, with 15 bases remaining between them. The CDR3 covers 13 residues. CDR1 and CDR2 (germline): MDHEN, SYDVKM. The CDR3 reads CASSPDSRFGYTF. CDR3 bases: TGTGCCAGCAGCCCAGATTCCCGGTTTGGCTACACCTTC.

This chain connects TRBV5-4 to TRBJ2-1; possibly TRBD2 for D (6 bases). Germline V CDR1 and CDR2: SGHNT, YYREEE (reference sequence). Deletions cut 0 bases from V and 0 bases from J, with 10 bases between. CDR3 length equals 16 residues. Here the CDR3 reads CASSLAGGNSYNEQFF. CDR3 DNA: TGTGCCAGCAGCTTGGCGGGCGGGAACTCCTACAATGAGCAGTTCTTC.

The chain recombines TRBV28 with TRBJ2-7; D is possibly TRBD2 (6 bases). CDR1 and CDR2 from the germline V gene are MDHEN and SYDVKM. V lost 4 bases, J lost 2 bases, and 15 bases lay in between. This CDR3 region has 15 residues. CDR3 residues: CASSSGGVGAYEQYF. The CDR3 nucleotides read TGTGCCAGCAGTTCCGGAGGGGTTGGGGCCTACGAGCAGTACTTC.

The chain employs TRBV19 and TRBJ1-5; 7 bases align to TRBD1. After removal of 5 bases from V and 0 bases from J, the junction contained 4 bases not matched to a gene. Looked up from germline, CDR1 is LNHDA and CDR2 is SQIVND (reference sequence). This CDR3 has 15 amino acids. CDR3 bases: TGTGCCAGTAGTGAGACAGGGTTTAGCAATCAGCCCCAGCATTTT. Amino acids: CASSETGFSNQPQHF. Based on the CDR3 plus reference TRBV19 and TRBJ1-5, the full variable domain is DGGITQSPKYLFRKEGQNVTLSCEQNLNHDAMYWYRQDPGQGLRLIYYSQIVNDFQKGDIAEGYSVSREKKESFPLTVTSAQKNPTAFYLCASSETGFSNQPQHFGDGTRLSIL.

The V call is TRBV5-1, the J call TRBJ2-3; 9 bases match TRBD2. The V gene end was trimmed by 0 bases and the J gene end by 4 bases; junction bases not matched to a gene: 9. Per germline, CDR1 SGHRS and CDR2 YFSETQ. The CDR3 covers 17 residues. In DNA, the CDR3 is TGCGCCAGCAGCTTGGATCTAGCGGGGAGCACCCCAGATACGCAGTATTTT. Translating gives CASSLDLAGSTPDTQYF.

This rearrangement joins TRBV7-9 to TRBJ2-1; D remains ambiguous. The V gene's germline CDR1 is SEHNR and CDR2 FQNEAQ (reference sequence). V was pared by 4 bases and J by 6 bases, with 13 bases between. The CDR3 loop spans 14 amino acids. CDR3 region: CASSSSWRGNEQFF. CDR3 bases: TGTGCCAGCAGCTCCTCTTGGCGTGGCAATGAGCAGTTCTTC.